Below are 10 T cell receptor beta chains sequenced from a single sample in a study of cytomegalovirus exposure and HLA in healthy donors. The PCR employed 60 Vbeta primers together with 13 Jbeta primers. Profiling relied on immunoSEQ multiplex PCR, and the TCRdb table lists in-frame clones only, not all of them. The table has around 85,000 clones, less than 85% seen once; the top ten hold roughly 4.2%. The sequenced material came from PBMCs. These receptors were collected from a man aged 60-69 years in good health and CMV-seronegative.

V gene TRBV6-5 combines with J gene TRBJ1-5, with no clear D. Germline loops: CDR1 MNHEY, CDR2 SVGAGI. The CDR3 sequence is 12 residues long. V dropped 6 bases and J dropped 10 bases, with 13 bases sitting between them. The CDR3: CASRLRYNPQHF. As DNA, the CDR3 is TGTGCCAGCAGACTCAGGTACAATCCCCAGCATTTT.

The gene calls are TRBV19 and TRBJ1-5; TRBD1 is a possible D gene (6 bases). Germline lookup yields CDR1 LNHDA and CDR2 SQIVND (reference sequence). The CDR3 runs to 14 residues. Trimming shortened V by 3 bases and J by 7 bases, and 13 bases separated the two germline ends. The CDR3 region is CASSMGAGRQPQHF. DNA of the CDR3: TGTGCCAGTAGTATGGGGGCCGGGAGGCAGCCCCAGCATTTT.

In DNA form, the CDR3 reads TGTGCCAGCAGCCGGGACAGGGAGGGGGTAACTAACTATGGCTACACCTTC. This gives the protein CASSRDREGVTNYGYTF. V is TRBV7-9 and J is TRBJ1-2; 9 bases fit TRBD1. Germline CDR1 reads SEHNR; CDR2 reads FQNEAQ (reference sequence). The junction had 10 bases not matched to a gene; V was cut back by 5 bases and J by 0 bases. The CDR3 spans 17 residues.

This sequence joins TRBV11-2 and TRBJ2-7; 8 bases are shared with TRBD1. Germline lookup yields CDR1 SGHAT and CDR2 FQNNGV. J lost 0 bases, V lost 2 bases, and 9 bases had no gene match. This CDR3 is 17 amino acids long. CDR3 DNA sequence: TGTGCCAGCAGCTTATTTGGACAGGGTACCTACTCCTACGAGCAGTACTTC. This codes for CASSLFGQGTYSYEQYF.

The V gene is TRBV2, the J gene TRBJ2-3; 9 bases fit TRBD2. Germline V gene sequence: CDR1 SNHLY, CDR2 FYNNEI. V was pared by 4 bases and J by 5 bases, with 4 bases of the junction left unmatched. The CDR3 sequence is 14 residues long. DNA for the CDR3: TGTGCCAGCAGTGTGCGGGGGGGCCGAGATACGCAGTATTTT. The encoded protein is CASSVRGGRDTQYF.

This clone turned up a few times. The rearrangement links TRBV7-2 to TRBJ2-5, with 13 bases matching TRBD2. Germline V lookup: CDR1 SGHTA, CDR2 FQGNSA. The CDR3 covers 16 residues. With V trimmed by 2 bases and J by 4 bases, 4 bases remained unmatched. DNA of the CDR3: TGTGCCAGCAGCTTACCCCGACTAGCGGGAGGAGAGACCCAGTACTTC. Protein product: CASSLPRLAGGETQYF.

The chain combines TRBV5-1 with TRBJ2-3; D is possibly TRBD2 (5 bases). The V and J ends lost 5 bases and 1 base respectively, with 17 bases between them. The CDR3 spans 16 residues. CDR1 and CDR2 from the germline V gene are SGHRS and YFSETQ. The CDR3 reads CASRGRLFTGTDTQYF. CDR3 DNA: TGCGCCAGCAGGGGGAGACTCTTTACTGGCACAGATACGCAGTATTTT.

This clone turned up a few times. The rearrangement uses TRBV6-5 and TRBJ2-5; maybe TRBD1 (6 bases). With 2 bases removed from V and 1 base from J, the gap between germline ends came to 8 bases. CDR1 MNHEY and CDR2 SVGAGI come from the germline V gene. The length of the CDR3 is 14 residues. CDR3 coding DNA: TGTGCCAGCAGTTACGGACAGCTCCAAGAGACCCAGTACTTC. Its protein product is CASSYGQLQETQYF.

There are a few counts of this clone. The genes are TRBV4-2 and TRBJ1-4; TRBD1 aligns across 7 bases. This CDR3 has 16 residues. Per germline, CDR1 LGHNA and CDR2 YNFKEQ. Trimming removed 0 bases from V and 6 bases from J; junction bases left unmatched: 7. DNA for the CDR3: TGTGCCAGCAGCCAAGAAGGGACAGCCGGCGATGAAAAACTGTTTTTT. This encodes CASSQEGTAGDEKLFF.

This clone was recorded a few times. The chain links TRBV4-1 to TRBJ2-7; a weak D match, TRBD2 (6 bases). The CDR3 runs to 15 residues. CDR1 MGHRA and CDR2 YSYEKL come from the germline V gene. V lost 4 bases and J lost 0, with 13 bases in between. CDR3 protein: CASSRGGFSSYEQYF. The CDR3 DNA reads as TGCGCCAGCAGCCGGGGAGGTTTCAGCTCCTACGAGCAGTACTTC.